Each of the 32 T cell receptor beta chains below was sequenced from the same sample in a study of cytomegalovirus exposure and HLA in healthy donors. The PCR contained 60 Vbeta and 13 Jbeta primers. Generated by immunoSEQ multiplex PCR, the TCRdb table keeps only in-frame clones and is missing some. The sample records some 210,000 clones, approximately 82% being singletons. The sample was PBMCs. The receptors here all came from a male donor in good health and CMV-seronegative.

This chain links TRBV6-1 with TRBJ2-3; D gene ambiguous. CDR1 is MNHNS, CDR2 SASEGT, per germline. Trimming took off 4 bases at V and 6 bases at J, with 8 bases between the two ends. This CDR3 has 12 residues. The CDR3 loop reads CASSASGDTQYF. The CDR3 nucleotides are TGTGCCAGCAGTGCTTCCGGGGATACGCAGTATTTT.

The rearrangement joins TRBV10-3 to TRBJ2-1; 14 bases are shared with TRBD2. CDR1 and CDR2 (germline): ENHRY, SYGVKD. V was clipped by 4 bases and J by 8 bases; unmatched bases: 13. There are 18 residues in the CDR3. CDR3 DNA sequence: TGTGCCATCAGTGGGGGACTAGCGGGAGTGTCGGGGTTGGATGAGCAGTTCTTC. Translated, it gives CAISGGLAGVSGLDEQFF.

The rearrangement uses TRBV6-5 and TRBJ1-1; 9 bases agree with TRBD1. Germline CDR1 reads MNHEY; CDR2 reads SVGAGI. This CDR3 region has 14 residues. After removal of 4 bases from V and 4 bases from J, the junction contained 4 bases not matched to a gene. CDR3 protein: CASSFDRGSTEAFF. For the CDR3, the DNA is TGTGCCAGCAGTTTCGACAGGGGGTCCACTGAAGCTTTCTTT.

This chain uses TRBV27 with TRBJ1-6; 8 bases agree with TRBD1. Looked up from germline, CDR1 is MNHEY and CDR2 is SMNVEV (reference sequence). V dropped 5 bases and J dropped 11; count of bases not matched to a gene: 8. The CDR3 has 14 residues. This CDR3 is CASSAGTGVAPLHF. CDR3 nucleotide sequence: TGTGCCAGCAGTGCCGGGACAGGAGTCGCACCCCTCCACTTT.

The rearrangement joins TRBV19 to TRBJ2-1, with D possibly being TRBD2 (7 bases). Trimming shortened V by 7 bases and J by 5 bases, and 18 bases separated the two germline ends. CDR1 and CDR2 (germline): LNHDA, SQIVND (reference sequence). The CDR3 length is 15 residues. As DNA, the CDR3 is TGTGCCAGTACTCTAGGGGGAGGGGCCCACAATGAGCAGTTCTTC. Translating it yields CASTLGGGAHNEQFF.

J is TRBJ1-3 and V is TRBV28, with 9 bases that match TRBD1. The CDR3 loop spans 18 amino acids. V was pared by 0 bases and J by 2 bases, with 8 bases of the junction left unmatched. The germline V gene encodes CDR1 MDHEN and CDR2 SYDVKM. CDR3 region: CASSLWTLGTGTGNTIYF. In DNA, the CDR3 is TGTGCCAGCAGTTTATGGACCCTGGGGACAGGGACTGGAAACACCATATATTTT.

This clone occurred a few times. The chain joins TRBV10-3 to TRBJ2-1, with a weak D call TRBD2 (5 bases). CDR1 and CDR2 from the germline V gene are ENHRY and SYGVKD. The germline V and J ends were trimmed by 6 bases and 10 bases, with 10 bases remaining between them. CDR3 length equals 11 residues. The CDR3 sequence: CAIRASTEQFF. DNA of the CDR3: TGTGCCATCAGAGCTAGCACCGAGCAGTTCTTC.

This clone has a handful of counts. The V and J genes are TRBV11-3 and TRBJ2-3; D call uncertain. CDR1 is SGHNT and CDR2 is YENEEA in the germline V gene. This CDR3 spans 14 amino acids. V was cut by 1 base and J by 8 bases, with 13 bases left in between. The CDR3 here is CASSLGRSSATQYF. Written as DNA, the CDR3 is TGTGCCAGCAGCTTAGGTCGAAGTAGTGCTACGCAGTATTTT.

This clone has more than one count but fewer than ten. The J gene is TRBJ2-3, the V gene TRBV6-5; perhaps TRBD1 as D (6 bases). Looked up from germline, CDR1 is MNHEY and CDR2 is SVGAGI. There are 14 residues in the CDR3. The ends were cut back, 10 bases at V and 2 bases at J, with 16 bases in the middle. DNA of the CDR3: TGTGCCATCAGGGGCAGTATGCCCACAGATACGCAGTATTTT. It codes for CAIRGSMPTDTQYF.

The CDR3, as DNA: TGTGCCAGCAGTTCGAGCGGGCCCCAGACAACCCTCCACTTT. Encoded protein: CASSSSGPQTTLHF. The rearrangement joins TRBV28 to TRBJ1-6; D ambiguous. Trimming pared 4 bases from V and 14 bases from J, leaving 18 bases between. The germline gives CDR1 MDHEN, CDR2 SYDVKM. The CDR3 covers 14 residues.

The chain recombines TRBV27 with TRBJ1-5; a weak D match, TRBD1 (5 bases). Deletions cut 4 bases from V and 7 bases from J, with 17 bases between. Germline V gives CDR1 MNHEY, CDR2 SMNVEV (reference sequence). The CDR3 is 15 residues long. The chain's CDR3 is CASSSTDSFGQPQHF. Here the CDR3 DNA reads TGTGCCAGCAGTTCAACCGACAGTTTTGGGCAGCCCCAGCATTTT.

This chain links TRBV18 with TRBJ2-3; D may be TRBD1 (7 bases). V was clipped by 3 bases and J by 2 bases, with 18 bases between them. The CDR3 is made up of 17 amino acids. Germline CDR1 is KGHSH and CDR2 is LQKENI. This CDR3 is CASSPQGGASVTDTQYF. The CDR3 DNA sequence: TGTGCCAGCTCACCGCAGGGGGGAGCCTCTGTCACAGATACGCAGTATTTT.

On this clone itself: Germline and junction disagree at one end, which may indicate a read error. Other DNA sequences in this specimen translate into the identical CDR3. The CDR3, as DNA: TGCGCCAGCAGTGAATGGGGGGTCACTAACTATGGCTACACCTTC. Translated: CASSEWGVTNYGYTF. J is TRBJ1-2 and V is TRBV6-1, with D tentatively TRBD1 (5 bases). Germline assignment: CDR1 MNHNS and CDR2 SASEGT. The CDR3 sequence is 15 residues long.

The V gene is TRBV7-9, the J gene TRBJ2-2; possible D gene TRBD1, 6 bases. The germline V and J ends were trimmed by 0 bases and 4 bases, with 9 bases remaining between them. This CDR3 is built from 15 residues. Germline V gene data show CDR1 as SEHNR and CDR2 as FQNEAQ (reference sequence). The CDR3 region is CASSLATGVTGELFF. CDR3 bases: TGTGCCAGCAGCTTAGCGACAGGAGTCACCGGGGAGCTGTTTTTT.

This sequence joins TRBV7-3 and TRBJ1-2, with D perhaps TRBD1 (5 bases). The CDR3 has 15 amino acids. Germline CDR1 is SGHTA and CDR2 is FQGTGA. The V and J ends lost 0 bases and 4 bases respectively, with 12 bases between them. The CDR3 bases are TGTGCCAGCAGCTTAACACCGGGGGGTGGCTATGGCTACACCTTC. It codes for CASSLTPGGGYGYTF.

This clone has a handful of counts. The rearrangement uses TRBV4-1 and TRBJ1-1; tentatively, D is TRBD1 (5 bases). In germline, CDR1 is MGHRA, CDR2 YSYEKL. V lost 0 bases and J 2 bases, leaving 19 bases between the germline ends. The CDR3 runs to 18 residues. In DNA, the CDR3 is TGCGCCAGCAGCCAAGAACAATTTCTGCGACAGCTAAACACTGAAGCTTTCTTT. This translates into CASSQEQFLRQLNTEAFF.

The chain recombines TRBV5-1 with TRBJ2-7, with 8 bases that match TRBD2. Germline CDR1 reads SGHRS; CDR2 reads YFSETQ. The CDR3 covers 16 residues. Germline trimming cut 4 bases from V and 2 bases from J; bases unmatched to any gene: 11. The CDR3 is CASSPGGGTPTYEQYF. CDR3 in DNA: TGCGCCAGCAGCCCCGGCGGGGGGACACCTACCTACGAGCAGTACTTC.

The chain uses TRBV10-3 and TRBJ1-1; 7 bases align to TRBD1. The germline CDR1 and CDR2 sequences are ENHRY and SYGVKD. The CDR3 sequence is 12 residues long. V was clipped by 6 bases and J by 8 bases; unmatched bases: 6. The CDR3 coding sequence is TGTGCCATCAGGACAGGGAGCCGCGAAGCTTTCTTT. Translated: CAIRTGSREAFF.

The chain has TRBV7-8 and TRBJ2-7, with 9 bases aligning to TRBD2. The ends lost 4 bases at V and 2 bases at J; junction bases unmatched: 12. This CDR3 spans 17 amino acids. CDR1 is SGHVS and CDR2 is FQNEAQ in the germline V gene. CDR3 residues: CASSSPSGTGVAYEQYF. The CDR3 DNA sequence: TGTGCCAGCAGCTCGCCTAGCGGGACGGGGGTGGCCTACGAGCAGTACTTC.

The chain is built from TRBV18 and TRBJ2-7; TRBD1 matches 9 bases. The CDR3 has 16 amino acids. V lost 4 bases to trimming and J lost 6 bases; unmatched junction nucleotides: 13. Germline CDR1 KGHSH, CDR2 LQKENI. This CDR3 is CASSRLSRDRAGEQYF. The CDR3 region has the DNA TGTGCCAGCTCACGCCTCTCCCGGGACAGGGCGGGCGAGCAGTACTTC. The variable domain in full, with the rest retrieved from reference TRBV18 and TRBJ2-7, is NAGVMQNPRHLVRRRGQEARLRCSPMKGHSHVYWYRQLPEEGLKFMVYLQKENIIDESGMPKERFSAEFPKEGPSILRIQQVVRGDSAAYFCASSRLSRDRAGEQYFGPGTRLTVT.

The chain joins TRBV9 to TRBJ2-1, with a possible D match to TRBD2 (5 bases). V lost 4 bases to trimming and J lost 6 bases, with 23 bases between them. This CDR3 contains 17 residues. Per germline, CDR1 SGDLS and CDR2 YYNGEE. In nucleotides, the CDR3 is TGTGCCAGCAGCCCCGACCCGACCGGGATCCTCTTCAATGAGCAGTTCTTC. Translated: CASSPDPTGILFNEQFF.

The chain combines TRBV7-6 with TRBJ2-3; maybe TRBD1 (6 bases). The CDR3 spans 14 residues. Trimming removed 5 bases at V and 4 bases at J, with 13 bases between. The V gene's germline CDR1 is SGHVS and CDR2 FNYEAQ. In DNA, the CDR3 is TGTGCCAGCAGCAGAGGGACATCGGCAGATACGCAGTATTTT. It codes for CASSRGTSADTQYF.

This chain uses TRBV27 with TRBJ2-1, with a tentative D call TRBD1 (6 bases). Trimming took 6 bases from V and 4 from J, leaving 16 bases between them. Germline CDR1 is MNHEY and CDR2 is SMNVEV (reference sequence). There are 15 residues in the CDR3. The CDR3 is CASSKTGNTYNEQFF. CDR3 coding DNA: TGTGCCAGCAGCAAAACAGGGAACACGTACAATGAGCAGTTCTTC.

V usage is TRBV19 and J usage is TRBJ2-1, with unresolved D. This CDR3 is built from 15 residues. The V gene's germline CDR1 is LNHDA and CDR2 SQIVND (reference sequence). The V and J ends lost 4 bases and 0 bases respectively, with 10 bases between them. The CDR3 here is CASSNAGSSYNEQFF. For the CDR3, the DNA is TGTGCCAGTAGTAATGCAGGTAGCTCCTACAATGAGCAGTTCTTC.

The V gene is TRBV12-5, the J gene TRBJ2-3, with D possibly being TRBD2 (6 bases). Trimming cost V 2 bases and J 1 base, with 7 bases left between them. The germline V gene encodes CDR1 LGHNT and CDR2 FRNRAP. This CDR3 spans 14 amino acids. The CDR3 reads CASGLTGGTDTQYF. As DNA, the CDR3 is TGTGCTAGTGGTTTGACGGGAGGCACAGATACGCAGTATTTT.

V is TRBV19 and J is TRBJ1-2; D ambiguous. Per the germline V gene, CDR1 is LNHDA and CDR2 is SQIVND (reference sequence). The CDR3 totals 13 residues. Trimming stripped 8 bases from V and 3 bases from J, with 13 bases between. The CDR3 region is CASSRSSDYGYTF. The DNA of the CDR3 is TGTGCCAGTTCCCGGTCTTCCGACTATGGCTACACCTTC. Together with reference TRBV19 and TRBJ1-2, the CDR3 gives the full variable domain: DGGITQSPKYLFRKEGQNVTLSCEQNLNHDAMYWYRQDPGQGLRLIYYSQIVNDFQKGDIAEGYSVSREKKESFPLTVTSAQKNPTAFYLCASSRSSDYGYTFGSGTRLTVV.

V is TRBV4-1 and J is TRBJ2-7; the D gene is possibly TRBD2 (6 bases). V lost 0 bases and J 5 bases, leaving 17 bases between the germline ends. The CDR3 is 16 amino acids. The germline CDR1 and CDR2 sequences are MGHRA and YSYEKL. Here the CDR3 DNA reads TGCGCCAGCAGCCAAGAAGGGGCTAGCGATCGCAACGAGCAGTACTTC. It codes for CASSQEGASDRNEQYF.

J is TRBJ2-3 and V is TRBV4-2; the match to TRBD2 covers 13 bases. The V gene end was trimmed by 0 bases and the J gene end by 4 bases; junction bases not matched to a gene: 10. CDR1 and CDR2 from the germline V gene are LGHNA and YNFKEQ. CDR3 length: 19 amino acids. CDR3 bases: TGTGCCAGCAGCCAAGAATTGGGATGGACTAGCGGGAGCGCAGATACGCAGTATTTT. Residues: CASSQELGWTSGSADTQYF.

The chain links TRBV2 to TRBJ2-6; TRBD1 is a possible D gene (5 bases). Trimming left V 2 bases short and J 2 bases short, with 13 bases between. CDR1 SNHLY and CDR2 FYNNEI come from the germline V gene. The CDR3 has 17 amino acids. The CDR3 here is CASSEKGWIAGANVLTF. The DNA of the CDR3 is TGTGCCAGCAGTGAAAAGGGGTGGATAGCTGGGGCCAACGTCCTGACTTTC.

This chain uses TRBV28 with TRBJ2-5; D is perhaps TRBD1 (5 bases). The DNA end favors TRBJ2-7, so the J call may be wrong. Germline CDR1 MDHEN, CDR2 SYDVKM. The CDR3 totals 17 residues. The CDR3 region has the DNA TGTGCCAGCAGTTTCCTATTCCTGGGGCCTTTGAGGTACGAGCAGTACTTC. Translated, it gives CASSFLFLGPLRYEQYF.

The rearrangement joins TRBV4-1 to TRBJ2-7, with TRBD1 matching over 10 bases. Per the germline V gene, CDR1 is MGHRA and CDR2 is YSYEKL. This CDR3 contains 15 residues. V shed 1 base, J shed 4 bases, and the junction held 4 bases outside the gene matches. The CDR3 coding sequence is TGCGCCAGCAGCCAAGGTGACAGGGGGCAGTACGAGCAGTACTTC. Translation gives CASSQGDRGQYEQYF.

A single count supports this clone. This chain uses TRBV4-1 with TRBJ2-7; D is unresolved. Trimming left V 1 base short and J 0 bases short, with 10 bases between. The CDR3 sequence is 15 residues long. Germline V gene data show CDR1 as MGHRA and CDR2 as YSYEKL. This chain's CDR3 is CASSQAQLSSYEQYF. The CDR3 region has the DNA TGCGCCAGCAGCCAAGCACAGTTATCCTCCTACGAGCAGTACTTC.